This T cell receptor beta chain came from a study of T cell repertoires in cytomegalovirus infection. Overall study: Both CMV infection and a matching HLA type were indicated by public TCR beta signatures. Study-level results: Cumulative frequency (of public TCR beta family members) identified carriers of CMV plus the relevant HLA. In two of eight donors, the top clonotype was HLA-C-restricted CMV-specific.

MiXCR, run by TCRdb on the reads, gives a single entry per CDR3 protein. The sample lists roughly 500,000 distinct CDR3 sequences; around 10% were seen once. V was cut by 5 bases and J by 4 bases, with 8 bases left in between. The CDR3 length is 13 residues. The germline V gene has CDR1 KGHDR and CDR2 SFDVKD. This clonotype was recorded at least ten times. Antigen specificity is unknown. The chain has TRBV24-1 and TRBJ2-1; perhaps TRBD1 as D (6 bases). The TCR was taken from a human donor in good health (CMV status not recorded). Some clones in this sample may be carry-over from other donors' samples. The sample consisted of PBMCs. The CDR3 reads CATSGGRYNEQFF. The CDR3 DNA reads TGTGCCACCAGTGGGGGGCGGTACAATGAGCAGTTCTTC.